The 21 T cell receptor beta chains below were found in one sample sequenced in a study of shared clonotypes between healthy human individuals. Using immunoSEQ multiplex PCR, the repertoire was profiled, and TCRdb retains in-frame clones only, with some absent. The data contain about 490,000 clones, about 80% of them singletons. Sequenced input: PBMCs. These receptors came from a middle-aged woman in good health. Some clones in this sample may be carry-over from other donors' samples.

This clone showed up just a few times. The chain couples TRBV9 to TRBJ2-5, with 9 bases lining up with TRBD1. The CDR3 consists of 16 residues. Germline assignment: CDR1 SGDLS and CDR2 YYNGEE. V dropped 3 bases and J dropped 2; count of bases not matched to a gene: 8. Here the CDR3 reads CASSASGQGQQETQYF. The CDR3 region has the DNA TGTGCCAGCAGCGCCTCGGGACAGGGACAACAAGAGACCCAGTACTTC.

The chain combines TRBV30 with TRBJ2-1, with TRBD2 matching 9 bases. There are 16 residues in the CDR3. Trimming removed 0 bases from V and 8 bases from J; junction bases left unmatched: 11. From germline, CDR1 is GTSNPN and CDR2 SVGIG (reference sequence). CDR3 protein: CAWSVWVAGARDEQFF. The CDR3 bases are TGTGCCTGGAGTGTATGGGTAGCGGGAGCCCGGGATGAGCAGTTCTTC.

This clone came up once. The genes are TRBV7-3 and TRBJ1-2, with D possibly TRBD1 on 6 matching bases. V was shortened by 1 base and J by 6 bases, with 12 bases between the two germline ends. Germline assignment: CDR1 SGHTA and CDR2 FQGTGA. The CDR3 length is 14 residues. DNA of the CDR3: TGTGCCAGCAGCTTAAATGACGCAGGGGATGGCTACACCTTC. It yields the protein CASSLNDAGDGYTF.

The chain links TRBV7-3 to TRBJ2-3; D unclear. The germline V and J ends were trimmed by 5 bases and 6 bases, with 18 bases remaining between them. The CDR3 is 15 amino acids. Looked up from germline, CDR1 is SGHTA and CDR2 is FQGTGA. CDR3 region: CASSPQTGSRDTQYF. The CDR3 region has the DNA TGTGCCAGCAGCCCCCAAACTGGGTCCCGGGATACGCAGTATTTT.

CDR3 sequence (DNA): TGTGCCATCAGTGAGGACAGGGAGGGCCGCAATGAGCAGTTCTTC. The encoded protein is CAISEDREGRNEQFF. This chain joins TRBV10-3 and TRBJ2-1, with D perhaps matching TRBD1 or TRBD2 (7 bases each). This CDR3 comprises 15 residues. V was shortened by 2 bases and J by 6 bases, with 14 bases between the two germline ends. Germline V gives CDR1 ENHRY, CDR2 SYGVKD.

This clone was seen more than once but under ten times. This sequence joins TRBV7-2 and TRBJ1-1, with D uncertain. The CDR3 length is 13 residues. V gave up 5 bases and J gave up 6 bases, with 13 bases separating them. CDR1 is SGHTA, CDR2 FQGNSA, per germline. CDR3 sequence (DNA): TGTGCCAGCAGCCAGCAGTCCGGCGCTGAAGCTTTCTTT. Its translation is CASSQQSGAEAFF.

The rearrangement joins TRBV5-1 to TRBJ2-5; D tentatively fits TRBD1 or TRBD2 (5 bases each). The CDR3 has 15 residues. The germline gives CDR1 SGHRS, CDR2 YFSETQ. V lost 0 bases to trimming and J lost 1 base, with 10 bases between them. Here the CDR3 DNA reads TGCGCCAGCAGCTTGGCCGGGGCGGGCCAAGAGACCCAGTACTTC. It encodes CASSLAGAGQETQYF. Drawing the rest from reference TRBV5-1 and TRBJ2-5, the complete variable domain is KAGVTQTPRYLIKTRGQQVTLSCSPISGHRSVSWYQQTPGQGLQFLFEYFSETQRNKGNFPGRFSGRQFSNSRSEMNVSTLELGDSALYLCASSLAGAGQETQYFGPGTRLLVL.

The chain joins TRBV7-2 to TRBJ1-2; D is unresolved. The V end lost 5 bases, the J end lost 2 bases, and 9 bases lay between the germline ends. Germline V lookup: CDR1 SGHTA, CDR2 FQGNSA. The CDR3 is 13 amino acids. For the CDR3, the DNA is TGTGCCAGCAGCCCAGACAAAAACTATGGCTACACCTTC. This encodes CASSPDKNYGYTF.

This sequence joins TRBV10-2 and TRBJ1-4, with 7 positions matching TRBD1. The CDR3 consists of 15 residues. V trimming: 0 bases; J trimming: 7 bases; junction bases outside the gene matches: 5. Germline V CDR1 and CDR2: WSHSY, SAAADI. The CDR3 spells CASSESTGIFEKLFF. The CDR3 DNA is TGCGCCAGCAGTGAGTCGACAGGGATTTTTGAAAAACTGTTTTTT.

The chain joins TRBV5-1 to TRBJ2-5; D is possibly TRBD1 (6 bases). V dropped 4 bases and J dropped 5 bases, with 15 bases sitting between them. CDR1 SGHRS and CDR2 YFSETQ come from the germline V gene. This CDR3 comprises 14 residues. In nucleotides, the CDR3 is TGCGCCAGCAGCATGGGACAATCGAGCGAGACCCAGTACTTC. Encoded protein: CASSMGQSSETQYF.

The rearrangement uses TRBV10-3 and TRBJ2-3; D gene uncertain. This CDR3 contains 15 residues. Per germline, CDR1 ENHRY and CDR2 SYGVKD. V dropped 0 bases and J dropped 1 base, with 8 bases sitting between them. The CDR3 DNA reads TGTGCCATCAGTGAGTCATTTACGGGCACAGATACGCAGTATTTT. Translating it yields CAISESFTGTDTQYF.

This clone has a single count. This chain links TRBV28 with TRBJ2-7; 11 bases line up with TRBD2. The J segment lost 9 bases and the V segment lost 3 bases, leaving 7 bases of the junction unmatched. Germline CDR1 reads MDHEN; CDR2 reads SYDVKM. The CDR3 is 14 residues long. CDR3 bases: TGTGCCAGCAGTTTCACTAGCGGGAGTGAGGGGCAGTACTTC. This codes for CASSFTSGSEGQYF.

Notes on this clone: A much more abundant neighbour one base away suggests this may be a read error. The chain recombines TRBV2 with TRBJ2-1; no firm D call. V lost 4 bases to trimming and J lost 8 bases, with 18 bases between them. The CDR3 is made up of 15 amino acids. The V gene's germline CDR1 is SNHLY and CDR2 FYNNEI. The CDR3, as DNA: TGTGCCAGCAGTGTTGGACGAGCTCATGTGCATGAGCAGTTCTTC. This gives the protein CASSVGRAHVHEQFF.

CDR3 DNA: TGTGCCAGCGGAAGAAGCCAGGGGGTCTACGAGCAGTACTTC. It encodes CASGRSQGVYEQYF. The chain links TRBV28 to TRBJ2-7; TRBD1 matches at 7 bases. Germline lookup yields CDR1 MDHEN and CDR2 SYDVKM. CDR3 size: 14 residues. Trimming removed 8 bases from V and 3 bases from J; junction bases left unmatched: 10.

CDR3 in DNA: TGTGCCAGCAGTTTAATCAGCGGGAAGTCCTACGAGCAGTACTTC. Translated: CASSLISGKSYEQYF. The V and J genes are TRBV27 and TRBJ2-7, with 7 nucleotides matching TRBD2. Germline CDR1 is MNHEY and CDR2 is SMNVEV (reference sequence). With V trimmed by 2 bases and J by 1 base, 5 bases remained unmatched. This CDR3 has 15 residues.

The chain is built from TRBV9 and TRBJ2-2; D unresolved. Trimming stripped 0 bases from V and 1 base from J, with 4 bases between. In germline, CDR1 is SGDLS, CDR2 YYNGEE. This CDR3 has 14 residues. CDR3 region: CASSVGWNTGELFF. The CDR3 DNA follows: TGTGCCAGCAGCGTAGGCTGGAACACCGGGGAGCTGTTTTTT.

The chain uses TRBV7-9 and TRBJ2-3, with 7 bases aligning to TRBD1. The V gene's germline CDR1 is SEHNR and CDR2 FQNEAQ (reference sequence). The length of the CDR3 is 15 residues. V shed 5 bases and J 1 base; nucleotides not matched to a gene: 6. In nucleotides, the CDR3 is TGTGCCAGCAGCCCCCGGACAGGACGCACAGATACGCAGTATTTT. Protein: CASSPRTGRTDTQYF.

This clone was counted only a few times. The gene calls are TRBV6-6 and TRBJ1-5; D unresolved. The V and J ends lost 2 bases and 3 bases respectively, with 5 bases between them. The germline V gene encodes CDR1 MNHNY and CDR2 SVGAGI (reference sequence). This CDR3 has 13 residues. The CDR3: CASSYADNQPQHF. CDR3 nucleotides: TGTGCCAGCAGTTACGCGGACAATCAGCCCCAGCATTTT.

The chain couples TRBV11-2 to TRBJ2-7; 8 nucleotides match TRBD1. Germline V lookup: CDR1 SGHAT, CDR2 FQNNGV. This CDR3 is 16 amino acids long. Trimming at V came to 4 bases and at J to 3 bases, leaving 11 bases not matched to a gene. The CDR3 DNA sequence: TGTGCCAGCAGCTACGGCGGGCAGGGGGCATTCTACGAGCAGTACTTC. Encoded protein: CASSYGGQGAFYEQYF.

V gene TRBV21-1 combines with J gene TRBJ2-2; the DNA was not used to check the table's D call, TRBD2. TRBV21-1 constitutes a pseudogene. This CDR3 region has 15 residues. The CDR3 spells CASTSRALNTGELFF. CDR3 coding DNA: TGTGCCAGCACCTCGCGAGCCCTAAACACCGGGGAGCTGTTTTTT.

In this sample, this clone turned up many times. V usage is TRBV2 and J usage is TRBJ1-5; 9 nucleotides line up with TRBD1. CDR3 size: 14 residues. The trim removed 5 bases at V and 6 bases at J, leaving 5 bases unmatched. Germline V lookup: CDR1 SNHLY, CDR2 FYNNEI. CDR3 region: CASSLLQGAQPQHF. The CDR3 DNA sequence: TGTGCCAGCAGTCTTCTACAGGGGGCTCAGCCCCAGCATTTT.